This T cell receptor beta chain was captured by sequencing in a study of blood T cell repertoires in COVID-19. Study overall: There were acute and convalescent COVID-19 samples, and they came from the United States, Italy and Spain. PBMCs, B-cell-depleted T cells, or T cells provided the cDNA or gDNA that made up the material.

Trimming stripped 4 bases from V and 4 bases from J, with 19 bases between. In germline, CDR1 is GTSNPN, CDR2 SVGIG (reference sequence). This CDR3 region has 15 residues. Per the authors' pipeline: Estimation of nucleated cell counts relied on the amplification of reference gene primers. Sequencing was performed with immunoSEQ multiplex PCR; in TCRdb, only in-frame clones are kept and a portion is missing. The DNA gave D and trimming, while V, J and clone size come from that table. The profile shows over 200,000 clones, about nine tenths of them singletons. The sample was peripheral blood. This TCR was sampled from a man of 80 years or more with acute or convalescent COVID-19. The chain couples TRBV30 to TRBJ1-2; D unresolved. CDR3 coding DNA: TGTGCCTGGACCCCGTATGGAGGCAGGATCTATGGCTACACCTTC. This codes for CAWTPYGGRIYGYTF.